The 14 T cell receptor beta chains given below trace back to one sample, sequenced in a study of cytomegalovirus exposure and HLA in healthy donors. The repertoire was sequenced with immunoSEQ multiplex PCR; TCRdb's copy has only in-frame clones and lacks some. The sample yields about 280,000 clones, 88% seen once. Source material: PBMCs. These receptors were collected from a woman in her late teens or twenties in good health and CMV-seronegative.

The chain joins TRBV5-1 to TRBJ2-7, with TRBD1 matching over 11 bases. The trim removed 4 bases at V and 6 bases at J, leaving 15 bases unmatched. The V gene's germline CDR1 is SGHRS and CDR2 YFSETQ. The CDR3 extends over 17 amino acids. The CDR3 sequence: CASSLGQGADLLSEQYF. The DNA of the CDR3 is TGCGCCAGCAGCCTTGGACAGGGGGCCGATTTACTAAGCGAGCAGTACTTC.

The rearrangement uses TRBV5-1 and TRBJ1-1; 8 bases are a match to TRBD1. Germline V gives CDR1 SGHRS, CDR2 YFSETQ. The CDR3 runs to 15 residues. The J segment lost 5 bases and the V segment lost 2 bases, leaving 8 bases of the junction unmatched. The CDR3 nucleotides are TGCGCCAGCAGCTTTCAACAGGGGGGAGTAACTGAAGCTTTCTTT. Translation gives CASSFQQGGVTEAFF. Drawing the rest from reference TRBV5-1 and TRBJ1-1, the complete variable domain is KAGVTQTPRYLIKTRGQQVTLSCSPISGHRSVSWYQQTPGQGLQFLFEYFSETQRNKGNFPGRFSGRQFSNSRSEMNVSTLELGDSALYLCASSFQQGGVTEAFFGQGTRLTVV.

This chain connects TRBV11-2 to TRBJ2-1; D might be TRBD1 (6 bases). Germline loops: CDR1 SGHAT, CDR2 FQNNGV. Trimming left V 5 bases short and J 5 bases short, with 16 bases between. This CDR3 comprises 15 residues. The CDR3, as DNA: TGTGCCAGCAGCCCTGGGATGACAGGAGACAATGAGCAGTTCTTC. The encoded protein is CASSPGMTGDNEQFF.

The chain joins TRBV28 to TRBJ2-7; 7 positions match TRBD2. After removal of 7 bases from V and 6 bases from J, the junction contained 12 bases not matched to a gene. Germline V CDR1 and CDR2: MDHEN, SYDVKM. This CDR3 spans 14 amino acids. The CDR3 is CASNEAGESLEQYF. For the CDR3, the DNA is TGTGCCAGCAATGAGGCGGGAGAAAGTCTCGAGCAGTACTTC.

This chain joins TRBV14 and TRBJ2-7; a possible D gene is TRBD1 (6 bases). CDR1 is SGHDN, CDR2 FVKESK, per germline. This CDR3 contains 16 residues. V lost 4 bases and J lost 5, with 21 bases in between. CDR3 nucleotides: TGTGCCAGCAGCCCTTCGGACAGAGTCAAATGGGACGAGCAGTACTTC. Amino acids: CASSPSDRVKWDEQYF.

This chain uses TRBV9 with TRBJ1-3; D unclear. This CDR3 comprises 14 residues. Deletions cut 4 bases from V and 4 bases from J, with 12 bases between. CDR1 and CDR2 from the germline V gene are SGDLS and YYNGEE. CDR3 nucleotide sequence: TGTGCCAGCAGCCCCCGGGAGACGGGAAACACCATATATTTT. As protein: CASSPRETGNTIYF.

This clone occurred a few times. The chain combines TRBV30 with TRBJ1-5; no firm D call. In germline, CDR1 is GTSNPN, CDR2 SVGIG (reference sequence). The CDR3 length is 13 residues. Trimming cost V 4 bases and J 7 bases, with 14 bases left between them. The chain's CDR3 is CAWNQELGQPQHF. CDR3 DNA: TGTGCCTGGAACCAAGAGCTCGGGCAGCCCCAGCATTTT. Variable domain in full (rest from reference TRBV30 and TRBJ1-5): SQTIHQWPATLVQPVGSPLSLECTVEGTSNPNLYWYRQAAGRGLQLLFYSVGIGQISSEVPQNLSASRPQDRQFILSSKKLLLSDSGFYLCAWNQELGQPQHFGDGTRLSIL.

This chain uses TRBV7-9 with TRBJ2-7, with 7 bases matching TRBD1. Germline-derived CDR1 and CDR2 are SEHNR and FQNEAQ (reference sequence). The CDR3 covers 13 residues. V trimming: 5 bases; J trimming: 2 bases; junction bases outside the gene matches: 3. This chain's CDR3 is CASSRDSPYEQYF. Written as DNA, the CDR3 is TGTGCCAGCAGCAGGGACAGTCCCTACGAGCAGTACTTC.

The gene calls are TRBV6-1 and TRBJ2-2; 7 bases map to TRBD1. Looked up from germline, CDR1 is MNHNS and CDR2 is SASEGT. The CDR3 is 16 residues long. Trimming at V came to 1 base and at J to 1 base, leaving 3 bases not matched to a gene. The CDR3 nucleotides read TGTGCCAGCAGTGAAGGATACAGGGGGAACACCGGGGAGCTGTTTTTT. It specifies CASSEGYRGNTGELFF.

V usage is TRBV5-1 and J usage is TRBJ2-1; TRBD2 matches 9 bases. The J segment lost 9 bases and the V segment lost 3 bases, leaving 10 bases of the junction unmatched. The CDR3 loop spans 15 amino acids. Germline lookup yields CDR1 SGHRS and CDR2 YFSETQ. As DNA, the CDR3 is TGCGCCAGCAGCTCGCCGCTAGCGGGGAGCGGTGAGCAGTTCTTC. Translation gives CASSSPLAGSGEQFF.

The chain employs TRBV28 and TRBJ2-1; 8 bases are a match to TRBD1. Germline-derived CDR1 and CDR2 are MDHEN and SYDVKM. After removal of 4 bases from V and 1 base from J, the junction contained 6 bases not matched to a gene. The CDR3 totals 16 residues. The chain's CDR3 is CASSSGQGRSYNEQFF. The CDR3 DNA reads TGTGCCAGCAGTTCAGGACAGGGAAGATCCTACAATGAGCAGTTCTTC.

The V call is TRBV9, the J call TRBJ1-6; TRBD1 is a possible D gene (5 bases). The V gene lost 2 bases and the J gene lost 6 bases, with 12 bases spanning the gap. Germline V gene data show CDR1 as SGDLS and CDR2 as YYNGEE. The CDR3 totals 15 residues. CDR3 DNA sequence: TGTGCCAGCAGCGTGGGACTACTCGTTAATTCACCCCTCCACTTT. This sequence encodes CASSVGLLVNSPLHF. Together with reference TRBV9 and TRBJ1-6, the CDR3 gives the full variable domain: DSGVTQTPKHLITATGQRVTLRCSPRSGDLSVYWYQQSLDQGLQFLIQYYNGEERAKGNILERFSAQQFPDLHSELNLSSLELGDSALYFCASSVGLLVNSPLHFGNGTRLTVT.

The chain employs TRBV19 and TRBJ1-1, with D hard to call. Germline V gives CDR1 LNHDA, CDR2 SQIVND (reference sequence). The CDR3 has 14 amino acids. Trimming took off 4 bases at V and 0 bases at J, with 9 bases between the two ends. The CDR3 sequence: CASSTTYMNTEAFF. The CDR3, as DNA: TGTGCCAGTAGTACGACATACATGAACACTGAAGCTTTCTTT.

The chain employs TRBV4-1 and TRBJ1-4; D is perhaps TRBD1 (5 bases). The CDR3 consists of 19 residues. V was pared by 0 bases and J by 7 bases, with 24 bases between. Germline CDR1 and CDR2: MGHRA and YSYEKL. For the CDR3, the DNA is TGCGCCAGCAGCCAAGATGGGGCCGTGGGGGGTAGGGGTATTGAAAAACTGTTTTTT. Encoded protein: CASSQDGAVGGRGIEKLFF.